The 2 T cell receptor beta chains below all came from one sample that was sequenced in a study of blood T cell repertoires in COVID-19. Assay: immunoSEQ multiplex PCR; the TCRdb copy retains only in-frame clones and omits some. The sample includes around 70,000 clones, nearly 90% of them seen just once. The sequenced material came from peripheral blood. The receptors stem from an elderly man with acute or convalescent COVID-19.

This clone occurred a few times. This chain joins TRBV6-5 and TRBJ1-2; D unresolved. Germline V CDR1 and CDR2: MNHEY, SVGAGI. Trimming left V 7 bases short and J 1 base short, with 10 bases between. CDR3 size: 13 residues. This CDR3 is CASTLTSNYGYTF. The CDR3 nucleotides are TGTGCCAGCACCTTGACAAGTAACTATGGCTACACCTTC.

The chain couples TRBV9 to TRBJ2-3; 16 bases agree with TRBD2. J gave up 6 bases and V 3 bases, and 10 bases lay outside the gene matches. Germline assignment: CDR1 SGDLS and CDR2 YYNGEE. The CDR3 loop spans 18 amino acids. The CDR3 nucleotides are TGTGCCAGCAGCGCAAGGGCCGGGACTAGCGGGGGGGAGGATACGCAGTATTTT. As protein: CASSARAGTSGGEDTQYF.